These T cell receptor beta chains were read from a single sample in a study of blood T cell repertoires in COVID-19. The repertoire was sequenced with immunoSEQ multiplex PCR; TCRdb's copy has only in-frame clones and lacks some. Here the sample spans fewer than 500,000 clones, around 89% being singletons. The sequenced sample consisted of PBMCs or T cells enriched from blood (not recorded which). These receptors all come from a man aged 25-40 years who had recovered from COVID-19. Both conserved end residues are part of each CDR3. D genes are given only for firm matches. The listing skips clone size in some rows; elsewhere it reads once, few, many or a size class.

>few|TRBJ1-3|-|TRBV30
CAWSVLNTIYF
TGTGCCTGGAGTGTCCTAAACACCATATATTTT
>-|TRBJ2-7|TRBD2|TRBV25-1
CASSDSTSGKGWYEQYF
TGTGCCAGCAGTGATTCGACTAGCGGGAAGGGATGGTACGAGCAGTACTTC
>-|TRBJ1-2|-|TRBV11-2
CASSLASYGYTF
TGTGCCAGCAGCTTAGCCAGCTATGGCTACACCTTC
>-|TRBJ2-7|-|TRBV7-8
CASSLGPSGEQYF
TGTGCCAGCAGCTTAGGACCATCAGGCGAGCAGTACTTC
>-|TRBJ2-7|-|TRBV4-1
CASSQDWAEQYF
TGCGCCAGCAGCCAAGATTGGGCAGAGCAGTACTTC
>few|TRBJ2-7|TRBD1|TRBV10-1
CASSPGQSNEQYF
TGCGCCAGCAGCCCGGGACAGTCGAACGAGCAGTACTTC
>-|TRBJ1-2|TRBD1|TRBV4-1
CASRYHGQGRDYGYTF
TGCGCCAGCAGATATCATGGACAGGGTAGAGACTATGGCTACACCTTC
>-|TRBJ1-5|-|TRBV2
CASSDAGESNQPQHF
TGTGCCAGCAGTGATGCCGGGGAAAGCAATCAGCCCCAGCATTTT
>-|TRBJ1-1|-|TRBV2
CASSEVSDRDYTEAFF
TGTGCCAGCAGTGAAGTGTCGGACAGAGACTACACTGAAGCTTTCTTT
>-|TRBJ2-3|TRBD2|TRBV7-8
CASSPDSGSRTDTQYF
TGTGCCAGCAGTCCTGATAGCGGGAGCCGGACAGATACGCAGTATTTT
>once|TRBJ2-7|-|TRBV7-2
CASSLGQFYEQYF
TGTGCCAGCAGCTTAGGACAGTTCTACGAGCAGTACTTC
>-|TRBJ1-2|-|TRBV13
CASSLTGYGYTF
TGTGCCAGCAGCCTGACAGGTTATGGCTACACCTTC
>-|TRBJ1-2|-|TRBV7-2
CASSLGAFNYGYTF
TGTGCCAGCAGCTTAGGAGCCTTTAACTATGGCTACACCTTC
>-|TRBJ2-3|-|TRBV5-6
CASRPRGSSTDTQYF
TGTGCCAGCAGACCTAGAGGGTCGAGCACAGATACGCAGTATTTT
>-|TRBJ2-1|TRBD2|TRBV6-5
CASSYSSGSGGDEQFF
TGTGCCAGCAGTTACTCAAGCGGGAGTGGGGGGGATGAGCAGTTCTTC
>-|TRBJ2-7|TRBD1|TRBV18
CASSPGTGGREQYF
TGTGCCAGCTCACCAGGGACAGGGGGACGGGAGCAGTACTTC
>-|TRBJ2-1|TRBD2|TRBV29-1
CSVTTAGGHGEQFF
TGCAGCGTCACCACAGCGGGAGGGCACGGTGAGCAGTTCTTC
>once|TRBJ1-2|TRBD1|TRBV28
CAIEPGGLAGYTF
TGTGCCATCGAACCAGGGGGGCTGGCTGGCTACACCTTC
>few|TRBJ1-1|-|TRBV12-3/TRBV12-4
CASRRPGDTEAFF
TGTGCCAGCAGGCGGCCGGGGGATACTGAAGCTTTCTTT
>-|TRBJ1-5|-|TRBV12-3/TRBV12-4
CASSFLPRPQHF
TGTGCCAGCAGTTTCCTCCCCAGGCCCCAGCATTTT
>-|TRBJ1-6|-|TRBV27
CASSLGAAINSPLHF
TGTGCCAGCAGTTTAGGGGCAGCGATTAATTCACCCCTCCACTTT
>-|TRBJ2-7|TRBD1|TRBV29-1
CSVGQGAGTYEQYF
TGCAGCGTTGGACAGGGGGCAGGGACCTACGAGCAGTACTTC
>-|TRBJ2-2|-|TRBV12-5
CASGPVGDPNTGELFF
TGTGCTAGTGGGCCCGTCGGTGATCCGAACACCGGGGAGCTGTTTTTT
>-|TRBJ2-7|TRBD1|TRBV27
CASSYTGGEQYF
TGTGCCAGCAGTTACACAGGGGGAGAGCAGTACTTC
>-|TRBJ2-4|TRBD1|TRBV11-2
CASSTGQGVKNIQYF
TGTGCCAGCAGCACGGGACAGGGGGTGAAAAACATTCAGTACTTC
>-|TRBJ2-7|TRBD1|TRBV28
CASSLAGQGPREQYF
TGTGCCAGCAGTTTAGCGGGACAGGGCCCCCGCGAGCAGTACTTC
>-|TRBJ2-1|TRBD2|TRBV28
CASKSGSGALREQFF
TGTGCCAGCAAGTCAGGTAGCGGGGCCCTCAGGGAGCAGTTCTTC
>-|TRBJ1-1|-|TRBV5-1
CASSLDASTEAFF
TGCGCCAGCAGCTTGGATGCGAGCACTGAAGCTTTCTTT
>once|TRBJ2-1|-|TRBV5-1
CASSSGSSSYNEQFF
TGCGCCAGCAGCTCCGGGAGTAGCTCCTACAATGAGCAGTTCTTC
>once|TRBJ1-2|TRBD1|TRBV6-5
CASSYSADRGYGYTF
TGTGCCAGCAGTTACTCGGCGGACAGGGGATATGGCTACACCTTC
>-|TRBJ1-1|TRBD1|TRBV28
CASSRGDRGETEAFF
TGTGCCAGCAGTCGGGGAGACAGGGGAGAGACTGAAGCTTTCTTT
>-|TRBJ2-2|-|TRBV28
CASRSRAGELFF
TGTGCCAGCCGAAGCCGGGCCGGGGAGCTGTTTTTT
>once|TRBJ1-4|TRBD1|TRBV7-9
CASSFRGGQGLTNEKLFF
TGTGCCAGCAGCTTTCGAGGGGGACAGGGATTAACTAATGAAAAACTGTTTTTT
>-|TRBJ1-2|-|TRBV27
CASSSGQWNYGYTF
TGTGCCAGCAGTTCCGGACAGTGGAACTATGGCTACACCTTC
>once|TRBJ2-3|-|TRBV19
CASSIGDSSTDTQYF
TGTGCCAGTAGTATAGGGGACTCCAGCACAGATACGCAGTATTTT
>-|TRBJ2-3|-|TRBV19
CASSSPRQGRTDTQYF
TGTGCCAGTAGTAGCCCCCGGCAGGGGCGCACAGATACGCAGTATTTT
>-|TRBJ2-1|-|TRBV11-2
CASSRTSPDEQFF
TGTGCCAGCAGCCGTACTAGCCCCGATGAGCAGTTCTTC
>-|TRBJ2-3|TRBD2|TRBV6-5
CASRKTSSDTQYF
TGTGCCAGCAGGAAGACTAGCTCAGATACGCAGTATTTT
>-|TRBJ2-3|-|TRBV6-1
CASSESPSTDTQYF
TGTGCCAGCAGTGAATCTCCCAGCACAGATACGCAGTATTTT
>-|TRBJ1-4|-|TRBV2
CASSVTGIMEKLFF
TGTGCCAGCAGTGTTACCGGTATAATGGAAAAACTGTTTTTT
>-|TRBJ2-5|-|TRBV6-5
CASTPTGEKTQYF
TGTGCCAGCACCCCGACAGGCGAGAAGACCCAGTACTTC
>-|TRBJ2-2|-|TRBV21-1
CASTRQGGCTGELFF
TGTGCCAGCACCCGACAGGGGGGTTGCACCGGGGAGCTGTTTTTT
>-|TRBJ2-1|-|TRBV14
CASQTESYNEQFF
TGTGCCAGTCAGACAGAATCCTACAATGAGCAGTTCTTC
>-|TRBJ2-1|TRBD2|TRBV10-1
CASSEGSGNNEQFF
TGCGCCAGCAGTGAAGGTAGCGGGAACAATGAGCAGTTCTTC
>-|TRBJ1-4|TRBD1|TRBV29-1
CSVREGTGFNEKLFF
TGCAGCGTCCGAGAAGGGACAGGGTTTAATGAAAAACTGTTTTTT
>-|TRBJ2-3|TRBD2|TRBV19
CASSRTSVSTDTQYF
TGTGCCAGTAGTAGGACTAGCGTTAGCACAGATACGCAGTATTTT
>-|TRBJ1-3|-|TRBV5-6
CASSLRHFGGINTIYF
TGTGCCAGCAGCCTTCGACACTTCGGGGGTATAAACACCATATATTTT
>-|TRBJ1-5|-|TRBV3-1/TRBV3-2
CASSQDHWGGQPQHF
TGTGCCAGCAGCCAAGACCATTGGGGAGGGCAGCCCCAGCATTTT
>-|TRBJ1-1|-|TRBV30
CACRGTSGGVTSNTEAFF
TGTGCCTGCCGGGGGACCTCCGGAGGGGTCACATCGAACACTGAAGCTTTCTTT
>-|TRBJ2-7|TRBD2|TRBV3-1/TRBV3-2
CASSQASGTYEQYF
TGTGCCAGCAGCCAGGCTAGCGGGACGTACGAGCAGTACTTC
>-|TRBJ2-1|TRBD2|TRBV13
CASSKGLAGLVQFF
TGTGCCAGCAGCAAGGGACTAGCGGGCTTAGTGCAGTTCTTC
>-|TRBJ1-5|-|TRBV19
CASSILEFSSNQPQHF
TGTGCCAGTAGTATATTAGAGTTCTCTAGCAATCAGCCCCAGCATTTT
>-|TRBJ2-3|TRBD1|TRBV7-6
CASRTGATDTQYF
TGTGCCAGCCGGACAGGGGCCACAGATACGCAGTATTTT
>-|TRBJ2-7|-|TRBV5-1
CASSLTVGDYEQYF
TGCGCCAGCAGCTTGACCGTCGGGGACTACGAGCAGTACTTC
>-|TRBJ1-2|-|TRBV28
CASSEREASYGYTF
TGTGCCAGCAGCGAAAGGGAGGCCAGCTATGGCTACACCTTC
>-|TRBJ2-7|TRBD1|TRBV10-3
CAQRDRVNLVDEQYF
TGTGCCCAACGGGACAGGGTAAATCTTGTGGACGAGCAGTACTTC
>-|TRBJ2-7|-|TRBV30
CAWSGLRTVYEQYF
TGTGCCTGGAGCGGGCTTCGGACTGTATACGAGCAGTACTTC
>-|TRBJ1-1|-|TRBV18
CASSPAVRNTEAFF
TGTGCCAGCTCACCGGCCGTTCGCAACACTGAAGCTTTCTTT
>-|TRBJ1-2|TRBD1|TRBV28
CASSFRDRVGYTF
TGTGCCAGCAGTTTTCGGGACAGGGTGGGCTACACCTTC
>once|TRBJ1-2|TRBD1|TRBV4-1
CASRGQDDYGYTF
TGCGCCAGCAGGGGACAGGATGACTATGGCTACACCTTC